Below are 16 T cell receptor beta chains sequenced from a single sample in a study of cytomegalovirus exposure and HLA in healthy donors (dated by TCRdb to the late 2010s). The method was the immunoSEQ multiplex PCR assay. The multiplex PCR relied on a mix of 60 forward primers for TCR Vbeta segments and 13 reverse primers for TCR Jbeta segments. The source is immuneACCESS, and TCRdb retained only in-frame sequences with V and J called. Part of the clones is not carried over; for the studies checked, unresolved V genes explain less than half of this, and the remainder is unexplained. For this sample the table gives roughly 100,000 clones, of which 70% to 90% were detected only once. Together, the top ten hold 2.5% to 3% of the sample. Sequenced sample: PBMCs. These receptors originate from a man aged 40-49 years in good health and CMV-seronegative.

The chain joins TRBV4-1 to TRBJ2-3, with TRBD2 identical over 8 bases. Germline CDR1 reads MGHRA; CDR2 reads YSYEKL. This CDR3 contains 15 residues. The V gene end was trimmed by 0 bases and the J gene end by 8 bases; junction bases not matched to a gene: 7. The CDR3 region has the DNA TGCGCCAGCAGCCAAGATATCGGCCTAGCGGGTACGCAGTATTTT. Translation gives CASSQDIGLAGTQYF.

In DNA, the CDR3 is TGTGCCAGCAGCCGCGGAGGCTCTGGGGCCAACGTCCTGACTTTC. This gives the protein CASSRGGSGANVLTF. J is TRBJ2-6 and V is TRBV7-2; TRBD2 is a possible D gene (5 bases). The CDR3 loop spans 15 amino acids. V was cut by 5 bases and J by 0 bases, with 8 bases left in between. Germline V CDR1 and CDR2: SGHTA, FQGNSA.

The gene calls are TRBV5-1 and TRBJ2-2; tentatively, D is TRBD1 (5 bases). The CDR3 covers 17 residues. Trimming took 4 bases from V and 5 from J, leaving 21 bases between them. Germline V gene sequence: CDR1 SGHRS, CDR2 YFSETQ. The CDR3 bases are TGCGCCAGCAGCCTCACAACCGACAGTATCAAGACCGGGGAGCTGTTTTTT. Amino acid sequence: CASSLTTDSIKTGELFF.

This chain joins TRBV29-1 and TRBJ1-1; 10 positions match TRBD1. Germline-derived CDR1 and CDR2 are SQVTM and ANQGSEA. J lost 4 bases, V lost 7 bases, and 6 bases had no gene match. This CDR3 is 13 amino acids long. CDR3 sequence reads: CSAMTGGVTEAFF. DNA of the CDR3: TGCAGCGCGATGACAGGGGGCGTCACTGAAGCTTTCTTT.

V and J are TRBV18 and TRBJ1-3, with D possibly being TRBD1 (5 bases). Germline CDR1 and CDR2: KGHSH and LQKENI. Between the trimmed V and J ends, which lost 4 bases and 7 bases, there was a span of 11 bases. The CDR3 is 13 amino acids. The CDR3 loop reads CASSLDIRNTIYF. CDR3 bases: TGTGCCAGCTCACTGGACATAAGGAACACCATATATTTT.

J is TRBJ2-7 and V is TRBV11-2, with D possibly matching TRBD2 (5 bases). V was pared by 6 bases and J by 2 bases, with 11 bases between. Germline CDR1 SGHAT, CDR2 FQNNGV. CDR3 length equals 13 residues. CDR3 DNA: TGTGCCAGCAGTGGGAGTCCCACCTACGAGCAGTACTTC. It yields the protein CASSGSPTYEQYF.

CDR3 nucleotide sequence: TGCAGCGCCCTAGGGGGTATCACGAGCTCCTACAATGAGCAGTTCTTC. Protein product: CSALGGITSSYNEQFF. The chain carries TRBV29-1 and TRBJ2-1; D is perhaps TRBD1 (6 bases). This CDR3 comprises 16 residues. V shed 7 bases and J shed 0 bases, with 19 bases lying between them. CDR1 and CDR2 (germline): SQVTM, ANQGSEA.

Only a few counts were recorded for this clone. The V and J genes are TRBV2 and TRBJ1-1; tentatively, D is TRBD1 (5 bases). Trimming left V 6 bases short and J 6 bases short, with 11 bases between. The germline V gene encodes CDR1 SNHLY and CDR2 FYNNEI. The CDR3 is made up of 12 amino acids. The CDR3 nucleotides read TGTGCCAGCAGGATGGGGACTGCTGAAGCTTTCTTT. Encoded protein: CASRMGTAEAFF.

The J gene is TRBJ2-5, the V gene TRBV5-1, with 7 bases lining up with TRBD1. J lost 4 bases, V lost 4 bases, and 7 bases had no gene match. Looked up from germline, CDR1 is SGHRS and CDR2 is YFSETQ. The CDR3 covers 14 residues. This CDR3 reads CASSASGGIETQYF. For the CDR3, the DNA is TGCGCCAGCAGCGCCTCAGGGGGTATAGAGACCCAGTACTTC. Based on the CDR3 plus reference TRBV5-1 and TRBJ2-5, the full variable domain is KAGVTQTPRYLIKTRGQQVTLSCSPISGHRSVSWYQQTPGQGLQFLFEYFSETQRNKGNFPGRFSGRQFSNSRSEMNVSTLELGDSALYLCASSASGGIETQYFGPGTRLLVL.

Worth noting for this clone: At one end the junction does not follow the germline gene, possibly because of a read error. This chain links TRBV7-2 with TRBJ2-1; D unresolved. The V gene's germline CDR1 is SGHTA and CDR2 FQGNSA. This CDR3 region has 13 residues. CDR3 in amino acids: CASSLNSHNEQFF. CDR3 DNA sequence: TGTGCCAGCAGCTTAAACTCCCACAATGAGCAGTTCTTC.

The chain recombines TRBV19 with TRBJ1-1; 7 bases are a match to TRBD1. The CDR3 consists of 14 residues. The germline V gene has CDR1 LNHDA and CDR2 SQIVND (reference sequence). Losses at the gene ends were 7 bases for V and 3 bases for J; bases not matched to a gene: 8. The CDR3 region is CASTYRGKDTEAFF. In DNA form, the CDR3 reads TGTGCCAGTACGTACAGGGGAAAAGACACTGAAGCTTTCTTT. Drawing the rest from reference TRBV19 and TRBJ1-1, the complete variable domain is DGGITQSPKYLFRKEGQNVTLSCEQNLNHDAMYWYRQDPGQGLRLIYYSQIVNDFQKGDIAEGYSVSREKKESFPLTVTSAQKNPTAFYLCASTYRGKDTEAFFGQGTRLTVV.

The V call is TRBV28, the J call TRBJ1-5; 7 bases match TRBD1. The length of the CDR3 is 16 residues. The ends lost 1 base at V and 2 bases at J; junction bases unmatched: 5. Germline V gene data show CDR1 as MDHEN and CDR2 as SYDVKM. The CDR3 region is CASSLYTGVGNQPQHF. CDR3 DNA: TGTGCCAGCAGTTTATATACAGGGGTGGGCAATCAGCCCCAGCATTTT.

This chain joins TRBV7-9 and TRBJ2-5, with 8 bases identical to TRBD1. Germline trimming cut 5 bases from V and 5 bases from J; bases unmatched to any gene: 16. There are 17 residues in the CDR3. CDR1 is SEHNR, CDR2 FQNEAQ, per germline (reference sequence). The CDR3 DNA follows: TGTGCCAGCAGCCCCCCCCCGCGGACAGGGATCCGGGAGACCCAGTACTTC. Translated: CASSPPPRTGIRETQYF.

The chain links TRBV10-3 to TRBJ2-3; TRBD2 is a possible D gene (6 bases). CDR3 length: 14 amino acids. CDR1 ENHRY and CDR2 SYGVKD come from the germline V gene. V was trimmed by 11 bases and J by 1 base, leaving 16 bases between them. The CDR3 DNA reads TGTGCCGCCGAGTCGGGGGTTCGCACAGATACGCAGTATTTT. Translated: CAAESGVRTDTQYF.

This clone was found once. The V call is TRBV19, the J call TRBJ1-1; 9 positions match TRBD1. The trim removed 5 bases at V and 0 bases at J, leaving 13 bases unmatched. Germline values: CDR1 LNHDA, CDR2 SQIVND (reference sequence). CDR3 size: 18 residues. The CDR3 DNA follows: TGTGCCAGTAGTGCGGGGACAGGGCGCTTACCAATGAACACTGAAGCTTTCTTT. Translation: CASSAGTGRLPMNTEAFF.

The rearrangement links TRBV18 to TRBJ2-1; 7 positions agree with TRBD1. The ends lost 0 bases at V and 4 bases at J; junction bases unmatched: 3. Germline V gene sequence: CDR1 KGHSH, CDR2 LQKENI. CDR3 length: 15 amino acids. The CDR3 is CASSPPGTAYNEQFF. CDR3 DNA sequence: TGTGCCAGCTCACCACCCGGGACAGCTTACAATGAGCAGTTCTTC.